These 9 T cell receptor beta chains were all obtained from the same sample, sequenced in a study of blood T cell repertoires in COVID-19. The data were produced by immunoSEQ multiplex PCR, yet TCRdb's version contains in-frame clones alone and is incomplete. The sample includes about 240,000 clones, around 83% seen only once; the top ten take roughly 8.2%. Sequenced material: peripheral blood. Receptors originate from an elderly woman with COVID-19, enrolled during active disease.

This clone was found a few times. The rearrangement uses TRBV21-1 and TRBJ2-2; the table assigns TRBD1, which was not confirmed against the DNA. TRBV21-1 is a documented pseudogene. This CDR3 is 13 amino acids long. The CDR3 is CASSKGRTGELFF. CDR3 bases: TGTGCCAGCAGCAAAGGCAGGACCGGGGAGCTGTTTTTT.

The V and J genes are TRBV5-1 and TRBJ1-3; D remains unclear. Trimming left V 0 bases short and J 0 bases short, with 10 bases between. Germline values: CDR1 SGHRS, CDR2 YFSETQ. The CDR3 runs to 16 residues. CDR3 amino acids: CASSLELPGSGNTIYF. In nucleotides, the CDR3 is TGCGCCAGCAGCTTGGAATTACCAGGCTCTGGAAACACCATATATTTT.

The rearrangement uses TRBV24-1 and TRBJ1-2; D is possibly TRBD1 (6 bases). The CDR3 consists of 14 residues. Deletions cut 4 bases from V and 7 bases from J, with 15 bases between. Per germline, CDR1 KGHDR and CDR2 SFDVKD. CDR3 amino acids: CATSEPGRGGGYTF. The CDR3 DNA is TGTGCCACCAGTGAACCCGGCAGGGGTGGTGGCTACACCTTC.

This clone was recorded a few times. This CDR3 is CSVTRQSNYGYTF. The CDR3 DNA reads TGCAGCGTTACCAGACAGTCTAACTATGGCTACACCTTC. The chain joins TRBV29-1 to TRBJ1-2, with a possible D match to TRBD1 (5 bases). Trimming took 5 bases from V and 0 from J, leaving 10 bases between them. The CDR3 has 13 amino acids. CDR1 and CDR2 from the germline V gene are SQVTM and ANQGSEA.

This clone was counted a single time. The CDR3 DNA reads as TGTGCCAGCAGCTTAGGGGGGACAGCTTCCTACGAGCAGTACTTC. Its translation: CASSLGGTASYEQYF. The chain employs TRBV28 and TRBJ2-7; D is perhaps TRBD1 (7 bases). V was shortened by 6 bases and J by 1 base, with 16 bases between the two germline ends. The CDR3 totals 15 residues. The V gene's germline CDR1 is MDHEN and CDR2 SYDVKM.

This clone was counted once. This sequence joins TRBV30 and TRBJ1-5; perhaps TRBD1 as D (5 bases). CDR3 length equals 14 residues. Germline assignment: CDR1 GTSNPN and CDR2 SVGIG (reference sequence). V shed 3 bases and J shed 2 bases, with 11 bases lying between them. CDR3: CAWSSWGGNQPQHF. The DNA of the CDR3 is TGTGCCTGGAGCTCTTGGGGGGGCAATCAGCCCCAGCATTTT.

This chain connects TRBV6-5 to TRBJ2-3; D gene unclear. The ends were cut back, 11 bases at V and 0 bases at J, with 9 bases in the middle. This CDR3 spans 12 amino acids. Germline CDR1 MNHEY, CDR2 SVGAGI. The CDR3 coding sequence is TGTGCCGTTAGAGGCAGCACAGATACGCAGTATTTT. Amino acid sequence: CAVRGSTDTQYF.

The chain links TRBV6-4 to TRBJ1-1; no reliable D call. V was pared by 9 bases and J by 2 bases, with 13 bases between. Germline V CDR1 and CDR2: MRHNA, SNTAGT. The CDR3 covers 13 residues. CDR3 residues: CASMQVPNTEAFF. Written as DNA, the CDR3 is TGTGCCAGTATGCAGGTTCCTAACACTGAAGCTTTCTTT.

V and J are TRBV29-1 and TRBJ2-7; TRBD1 aligns across 8 bases. V was pared by 4 bases and J by 4 bases, with 3 bases of the junction left unmatched. Looked up from germline, CDR1 is SQVTM and CDR2 is ANQGSEA. This CDR3 region has 12 residues. In DNA, the CDR3 is TGCAGCGTTGCCGGGACAGGATACGAGCAGTACTTC. Its protein product is CSVAGTGYEQYF.